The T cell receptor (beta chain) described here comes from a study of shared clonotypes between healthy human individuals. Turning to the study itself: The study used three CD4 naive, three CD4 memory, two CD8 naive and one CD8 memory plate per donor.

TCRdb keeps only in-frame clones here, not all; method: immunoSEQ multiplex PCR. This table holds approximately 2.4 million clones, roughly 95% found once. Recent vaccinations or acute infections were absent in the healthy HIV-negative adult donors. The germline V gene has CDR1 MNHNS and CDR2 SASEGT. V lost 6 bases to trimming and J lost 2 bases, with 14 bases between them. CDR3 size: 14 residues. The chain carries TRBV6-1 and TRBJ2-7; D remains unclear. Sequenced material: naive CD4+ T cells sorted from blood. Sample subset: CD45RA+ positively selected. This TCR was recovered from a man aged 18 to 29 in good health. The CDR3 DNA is TGTGCCAGCAGGGCTGGCAGGTGGACCTACGAGCAGTACTTC. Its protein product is CASRAGRWTYEQYF.